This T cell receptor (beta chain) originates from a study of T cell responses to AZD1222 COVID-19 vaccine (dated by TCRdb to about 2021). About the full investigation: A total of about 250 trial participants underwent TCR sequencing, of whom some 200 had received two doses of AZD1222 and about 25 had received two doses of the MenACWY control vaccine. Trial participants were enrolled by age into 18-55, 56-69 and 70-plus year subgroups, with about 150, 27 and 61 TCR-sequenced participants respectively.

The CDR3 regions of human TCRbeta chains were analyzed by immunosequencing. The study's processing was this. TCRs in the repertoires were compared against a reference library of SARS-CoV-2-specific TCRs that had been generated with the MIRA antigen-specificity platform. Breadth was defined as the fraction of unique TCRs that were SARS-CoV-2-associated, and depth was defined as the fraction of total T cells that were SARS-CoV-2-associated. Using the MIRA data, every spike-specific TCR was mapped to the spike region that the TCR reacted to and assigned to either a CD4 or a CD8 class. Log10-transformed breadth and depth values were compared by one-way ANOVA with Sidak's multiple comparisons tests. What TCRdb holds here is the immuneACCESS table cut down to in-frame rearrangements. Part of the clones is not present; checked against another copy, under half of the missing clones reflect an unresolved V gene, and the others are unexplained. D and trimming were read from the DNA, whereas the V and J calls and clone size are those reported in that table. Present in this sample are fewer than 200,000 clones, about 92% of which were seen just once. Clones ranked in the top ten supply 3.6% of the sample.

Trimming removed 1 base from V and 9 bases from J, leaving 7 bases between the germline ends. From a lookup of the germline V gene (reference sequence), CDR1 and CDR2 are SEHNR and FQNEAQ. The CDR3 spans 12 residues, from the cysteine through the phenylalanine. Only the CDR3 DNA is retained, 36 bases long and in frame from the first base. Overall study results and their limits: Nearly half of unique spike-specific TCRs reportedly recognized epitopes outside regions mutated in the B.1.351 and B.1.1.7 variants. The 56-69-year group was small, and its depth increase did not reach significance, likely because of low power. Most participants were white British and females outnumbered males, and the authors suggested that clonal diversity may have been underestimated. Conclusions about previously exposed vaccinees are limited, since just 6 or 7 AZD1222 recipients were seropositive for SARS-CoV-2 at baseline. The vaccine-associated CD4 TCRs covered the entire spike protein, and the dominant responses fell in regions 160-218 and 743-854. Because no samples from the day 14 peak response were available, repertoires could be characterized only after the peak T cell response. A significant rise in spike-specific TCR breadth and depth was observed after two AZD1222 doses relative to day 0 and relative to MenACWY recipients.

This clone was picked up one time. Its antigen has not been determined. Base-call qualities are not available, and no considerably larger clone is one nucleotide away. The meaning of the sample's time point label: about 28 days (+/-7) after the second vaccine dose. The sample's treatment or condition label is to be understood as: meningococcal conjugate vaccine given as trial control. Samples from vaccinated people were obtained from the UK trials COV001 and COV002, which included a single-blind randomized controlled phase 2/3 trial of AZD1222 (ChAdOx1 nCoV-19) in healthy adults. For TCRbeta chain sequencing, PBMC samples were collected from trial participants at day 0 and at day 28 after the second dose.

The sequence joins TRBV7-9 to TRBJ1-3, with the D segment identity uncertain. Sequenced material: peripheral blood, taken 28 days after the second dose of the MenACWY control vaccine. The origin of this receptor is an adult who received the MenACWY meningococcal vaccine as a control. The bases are TGTGCCAGCAGCTTAGTGGTGGCCACCATATATTTT. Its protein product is CASSLVVATIYF.